Included here is one T cell receptor (beta chain) sequence, with context. Vbeta (60) and Jbeta (13) primers were used in the PCR. TCRdb keeps only in-frame clones here, not all; method: immunoSEQ multiplex PCR. The table lists hundreds of thousands of clones, approximately 80% of them singletons. The CDR3 runs to 14 residues. Trimming cost V 7 bases and J 1 base; bases outside gene matches: 6. CDR1 SQVTM and CDR2 ANQGSEA come from the germline V gene. The sample comes from a study of cytomegalovirus exposure and HLA in healthy donors. The TCR originated in a girl aged 10-17 years in good health and CMV-seronegative. The sample comprised PBMCs. This chain connects TRBV29-1 to TRBJ1-1, with TRBD1 matching over 10 bases. This CDR3 reads CSGGDRGANTEAFF. CDR3 sequence (DNA): TGCAGCGGAGGGGACAGGGGAGCGAACACTGAAGCTTTCTTT.